This section outlines one T cell receptor beta chain sequence together with its context. This entry belongs to a study of T cell responses to AZD1222 COVID-19 vaccine. TCRdb's copy holds only in-frame clones and misses some; the assay was immunoSEQ multiplex PCR. The profile shows under 170,000 clones, less than 95% of them singletons. This CDR3 contains 17 residues. The V gene lost 7 bases and the J gene lost 0 bases, with 19 bases spanning the gap. Germline-derived CDR1 and CDR2 are MDHEN and SYDVKM. The sequence came from an adult in good health. The genes are TRBV28 and TRBJ1-5, with D maybe TRBD1 (6 bases). The specimen was peripheral blood, collected on day 0 of AZD1222 vaccination. The CDR3 nucleotides are TGTGCCAGCACTTCCTATGCCCAGGGGAATAGCAATCAGCCCCAGCATTTT. Protein sequence: CASTSYAQGNSNQPQHF. The full variable domain, in which reference TRBV28 and TRBJ1-5 provide the parts outside the CDR3, is DVKVTQSSRYLVKRTGEKVFLECVQDMDHENMFWYRQDPGLGLRLIYFSYDVKMKEKGDIPEGYSVSREKKERFSLILESASTNQTSMYLCASTSYAQGNSNQPQHFGDGTRLSIL.